The clone carrying this T cell receptor (beta chain) appeared a few times. Its antigen is as yet unknown. The data were obtained in a study of T-cell reconstitution after alpha-beta-depleted transplantation in children. Study observations and caveats: Surviving recipient T cells and thymic progenitors produced the high day-60 TCRbeta diversity seen in some patients. Several hundred expanded graft clones reportedly gave rise to the alpha-beta T cells present about two months after transplant. Most T-cell counts and diversity one year after the transplant came from T cells that were newly produced.

V lost 5 bases and J 3 bases, leaving 17 bases between the germline ends. This CDR3 has 15 residues. Per germline, CDR1 DFQATT and CDR2 SNEGSKA (reference sequence). Using unique molecular identifiers, the investigators prepared the TCRbeta library. TCRdb reanalysed the PCR reads using MiXCR and keeps one entry per CDR3 protein. The data contain about 200,000 distinct CDR3 sequences, about 7% of them singletons. The chain carries TRBV20-1 and TRBJ2-1; tentative D call: TRBD2 (6 bases). The material was PBMCs, obtained before TCRalphabeta/CD19-depleted stem cell transplant. This TCR was recovered from a boy between 2 and 10 years old with acute lymphoblastic leukemia, due to receive a stem cell transplant. The CDR3 sequence: CSAGLGRGGYNEQFF. In DNA form, the CDR3 reads TGCAGTGCTGGCCTTGGGCGGGGAGGCTACAATGAGCAGTTCTTC.